The 21 T cell receptor beta chains in this list originate from one sample, sequenced in a study of regulatory T cells in long-lasting Graves disease. Researchers made TCR beta libraries by using iRepertoire HTBI primers and running Arm-PCR on CDR3 regions. TCRdb reprocessed the multiplex PCR reads via MiXCR and lists one record per CDR3 protein. The sample lists roughly 560,000 distinct CDR3 sequences, around 11% occurring once. Stated time point: newly diagnosed GD, antithyroid drugs for less than 3 months. From PBMCs, RNA was extracted and then used to make the TCR library. These data are also associated with another study on T cells in Graves' hyperthyroidism and ophthalmopathy.

The specimen comprised peripheral blood mononuclear cells (PBMCs), sampled at new diagnosis, from a patient treated with antithyroid drugs. The receptors originated from a woman aged 30 to 39 with Graves disease.

As concerns this clonotype: This may arise from a read error, as a much more abundant clone is one base away. The J gene is TRBJ1-2, the V gene TRBV20-1, with a possible D match to TRBD1 (5 bases). The CDR3 spans 15 residues. V lost 8 bases to trimming and J lost 3 bases, with 22 bases between them. Germline V gene lookup returns CDR1 DFQATT and CDR2 SNEGSKA (reference sequence). CDR3 protein: CSSTGTTLSYYGYTF. Written as DNA, the CDR3 is TGCAGTTCGACCGGGACCACCCTTTCTTACTATGGCTACACCTTC.

This clonotype was counted at least ten times. The gene calls are TRBV9 and TRBJ1-5; no clear D gene. The V end was cut by 0 bases, the J end by 0 bases, with 4 bases between. The CDR3 sequence is 14 residues long. CDR1 and CDR2 from the germline V gene are SGDLS and YYNGEE. The DNA for the CDR3 is TGTGCCAGCAGCGTAGAGAGTAGCAATCAGCCCCAGCATTTT. Translating gives CASSVESSNQPQHF.

This clonotype was observed a few times. The chain joins TRBV27 to TRBJ2-1; D is ambiguous. The CDR3 spans 12 residues. The germline V gene has CDR1 MNHEY and CDR2 SMNVEV (reference sequence). Trimming shortened V by 4 bases and J by 8 bases, and 9 bases separated the two germline ends. CDR3 DNA sequence: TGTGCCAGCAGTTCGCGTAACTATGAGCAGTTCTTC. This encodes CASSSRNYEQFF.

This clonotype was found many times. This chain uses TRBV18 with TRBJ1-5; 8 bases map to TRBD1. The J segment lost 3 bases and the V segment lost 3 bases, leaving 7 bases of the junction unmatched. The CDR3 is 16 amino acids. The V gene's germline CDR1 is KGHSH and CDR2 LQKENI. The CDR3 spells CASSPSGTGVNQPQHF. DNA for the CDR3: TGTGCCAGCTCACCCTCCGGGACAGGCGTCAATCAGCCCCAGCATTTT.

This clonotype was detected ten times or more. The J gene is TRBJ1-3, the V gene TRBV27, with D unclear. V lost 4 bases, J lost 0 bases, and 10 bases lay in between. This CDR3 spans 15 amino acids. From germline, CDR1 is MNHEY and CDR2 SMNVEV (reference sequence). For the CDR3, the DNA is TGTGCCAGCAGTTCCCTACAGAGCTCTGGAAACACCATATATTTT. Protein: CASSSLQSSGNTIYF.

This clonotype was recorded many times. The chain couples TRBV12-3 or TRBV12-4 to TRBJ1-2; TRBD1 aligns across 7 bases. The J segment lost 8 bases and the V segment lost 4 bases, leaving 10 bases of the junction unmatched. The CDR3 consists of 14 residues. In nucleotides, the CDR3 is TGTGCCAGCAGTTACCTTGACAGGGAAGTCGGCTACACCTTC. This codes for CASSYLDREVGYTF.

The chain joins TRBV27 to TRBJ2-5; D call uncertain. Trimming removed 1 base at V and 0 bases at J, with 6 bases between. CDR1 and CDR2 from the germline V gene are MNHEY and SMNVEV (reference sequence). The CDR3 runs to 14 residues. Here the CDR3 reads CASSLLSDQETQYF. CDR3 in DNA: TGTGCCAGCAGTTTATTATCAGACCAAGAGACCCAGTACTTC.

This clonotype occurred many times. CDR3 nucleotide sequence: TGTGCCAGCGTCGGACTAGCGGGAGACCACTTGAGCTCCTACAATGAGCAGTTCTTC. Its protein product is CASVGLAGDHLSSYNEQFF. J is TRBJ2-1 and V is TRBV7-9; TRBD2 matches at 13 bases. The germline V gene has CDR1 SEHNR and CDR2 FQNEAQ (reference sequence). Germline trimming cut 8 bases from V and 0 bases from J; bases unmatched to any gene: 13. The CDR3 covers 19 residues.

This clonotype was counted at least ten times. This chain joins TRBV5-6 and TRBJ1-2, with D perhaps TRBD1 (6 bases). CDR1 and CDR2 (germline): SGHDT, YYEEEE. CDR3 length: 15 amino acids. Trimming stripped 4 bases from V and 1 base from J, with 14 bases between. The CDR3 reads CASSPTGHLNYGYTF. The CDR3 DNA is TGTGCCAGCAGCCCGACGGGACACCTTAACTATGGCTACACCTTC.

This clonotype was counted between two and nine times. The V gene is TRBV6-5, the J gene TRBJ1-1, with D maybe TRBD1 (6 bases). The V end was cut by 0 bases, the J end by 5 bases, with 16 bases between. Looked up from germline, CDR1 is MNHEY and CDR2 is SVGAGI. This CDR3 has 16 residues. The CDR3 region is CASSYSRGGWRTEAFF. CDR3 bases: TGTGCCAGCAGTTACTCGCGCGGGGGCTGGCGGACTGAAGCTTTCTTT.

Concerning this clonotype: It may be a read error: a sequence one base away is much more abundant. J is TRBJ2-5 and V is TRBV11-2; TRBD2 might be the D (5 bases). V lost 6 bases and J lost 7, with 15 bases in between. This CDR3 is 13 amino acids long. CDR1 and CDR2 (germline): SGHAT, FQNNGV. CDR3 sequence reads: CASSSSEGATQYF. DNA of the CDR3: TGTGCCAGCAGTTCGTCTGAGGGAGCGACCCAGTACTTC. Looking up the rest from reference TRBV11-2 and TRBJ2-5 gives the full variable domain: EAGVAQSPRYKIIEKRQSVAFWCNPISGHATLYWYQQILGQGPKLLIQFQNNGVVDDSQLPKDRFSAERLKGVDSTLKIQPAKLEDSAVYLCASSSSEGATQYFGPGTRLLVL.

The J gene is TRBJ2-7, the V gene TRBV5-1, with D possibly TRBD2 on 6 matching bases. Trimming stripped 6 bases from V and 7 bases from J, with 26 bases between. The V gene's germline CDR1 is SGHRS and CDR2 YFSETQ. This CDR3 spans 16 amino acids. The chain's CDR3 is CASNPTGGTVYNEQYF. For the CDR3, the DNA is TGCGCCAGCAACCCGACGGGCGGGACCGTTTACAATGAGCAGTACTTC.

This clonotype was counted only a few times. The rearrangement uses TRBV6-1 and TRBJ2-1; 8 bases match TRBD2. CDR1 is MNHNS and CDR2 is SASEGT in the germline V gene. The CDR3 has 19 residues. The junction had 28 bases not matched to a gene; V was cut back by 9 bases and J by 9 bases. CDR3 DNA sequence: TGTGCCAGGGTTTACTCATCACTAGTTGGCGGGAGGAAGGACGGTGAGCAGTTCTTC. Its translation is CARVYSSLVGGRKDGEQFF.

This clonotype occurred many times. The V and J genes are TRBV24-1 and TRBJ2-7, with TRBD2 matching over 9 bases. V shed 12 bases and J 2 bases; nucleotides not matched to a gene: 7. The CDR3 has 13 amino acids. Germline V gene lookup returns CDR1 KGHDR and CDR2 SFDVKD. The CDR3 DNA reads TGTGCCGCGGGAGGGCCTCTCCCCTACGAGCAGTACTTC. Translated: CAAGGPLPYEQYF.

This clonotype was observed many times. The rearrangement joins TRBV28 to TRBJ2-2; D unclear. This CDR3 comprises 12 residues. CDR1 and CDR2 from the germline V gene are MDHEN and SYDVKM. Trimming shortened V by 5 bases and J by 2 bases, and 3 bases separated the two germline ends. The CDR3 region is CASSHNTGELFF. The CDR3 bases are TGTGCCAGCAGTCATAACACCGGGGAGCTGTTTTTT. The complete variable domain, with remaining parts taken from reference TRBV28 and TRBJ2-2, reads DVKVTQSSRYLVKRTGEKVFLECVQDMDHENMFWYRQDPGLGLRLIYFSYDVKMKEKGDIPEGYSVSREKKERFSLILESASTNQTSMYLCASSHNTGELFFGEGSRLTVL.

The chain employs TRBV19 and TRBJ2-5; 8 positions agree with TRBD2. CDR1 is LNHDA, CDR2 SQIVND, per germline (reference sequence). The CDR3 extends over 15 amino acids. V was pared by 4 bases and J by 4 bases, with 8 bases of the junction left unmatched. The chain's CDR3 is CASSTPGGVGETQYF. The CDR3 coding sequence is TGTGCCAGTAGTACCCCGGGGGGGGTTGGAGAGACCCAGTACTTC.

With respect to this clonotype: Just one base apart from a much larger clone, this may be a read error. The rearrangement uses TRBV27 and TRBJ2-5; no clear D gene. Germline values: CDR1 MNHEY, CDR2 SMNVEV (reference sequence). The CDR3 loop spans 13 amino acids. The CDR3 spells CASSFTAQEAQYF. CDR3 nucleotide sequence: TGTGCCAGCAGTTTTACAGCCCAAGAGGCCCAGTACTTC.

This clonotype was seen repeatedly, ten times or more. V and J are TRBV18 and TRBJ2-2; 7 bases are a match to TRBD2. Germline V gene sequence: CDR1 KGHSH, CDR2 LQKENI. Germline trimming cut 3 bases from V and 6 bases from J; bases unmatched to any gene: 10. CDR3 length: 16 residues. CDR3 protein: CASSPRQAGDPGELFF. The CDR3 DNA sequence: TGTGCCAGCTCACCTCGTCAGGCGGGAGACCCCGGGGAGCTGTTTTTT.

The gene calls are TRBV4-1 and TRBJ2-4; D possibly corresponds to TRBD1 (5 bases). The CDR3 is made up of 14 amino acids. Germline values: CDR1 MGHRA, CDR2 YSYEKL. Trimming stripped 4 bases from V and 6 bases from J, with 13 bases between. Here the CDR3 reads CASSLQALGNIQYF. CDR3 in DNA: TGCGCCAGCAGCCTACAGGCGCTTGGAAACATTCAGTACTTC.

The chain combines TRBV20-1 with TRBJ2-1, with TRBD2 matching over 9 bases. V trimming: 0 bases; J trimming: 7 bases; junction bases outside the gene matches: 10. Germline loops: CDR1 DFQATT, CDR2 SNEGSKA (reference sequence). The CDR3 length is 16 residues. The CDR3 sequence: CSARDKTSGSRNEQFF. The CDR3 DNA reads as TGCAGTGCTAGAGACAAGACTAGCGGAAGTCGGAATGAGCAGTTCTTC.

This clonotype was detected a few times. The rearrangement joins TRBV29-1 to TRBJ2-2; TRBD2 is a possible D gene (5 bases). Trimming removed 3 bases at V and 3 bases at J, with 14 bases between. This CDR3 has 15 residues. The germline CDR1 and CDR2 sequences are SQVTM and ANQGSEA. The CDR3 spells CSVDSGGSDTGELFF. The CDR3 coding sequence is TGCAGCGTTGATAGTGGCGGGTCGGACACCGGGGAGCTGTTTTTT.